There are a few counts of the clone carrying this T cell receptor beta chain. With a J-beta primer mix and a sample-barcoded 5' primer, a second PCR ran about 6 to 11 cycles. One entry per CDR3 protein, called by TCRdb with MiXCR from the 5' RACE reads. The profile shows 850,000 or so distinct CDR3 sequences, around 28% of them singletons. The sample originates from a study of blood T cells in healthy people across ages. After removal of 6 bases from V and 1 base from J, the junction contained 6 bases not matched to a gene. This CDR3 is 15 amino acids long. Germline assignment: CDR1 MNHEY and CDR2 SVGEGT.

J is TRBJ1-5 and V is TRBV6-2 or TRBV6-3; 7 nucleotides match TRBD1. The sequence came from a woman of 80 years or more in good health. Sequencing was done on a sample of blood. The CDR3 bases are TGTGCCAGCAGGAAGACAGGGCCGAGCAATCAGCCCCAGCATTTT. Protein sequence: CASRKTGPSNQPQHF.